Listed below are T cell receptor beta chains from one sample, sequenced in a study of beta chain features in type 1 diabetes. Sequenced by immunoSEQ multiplex PCR; TCRdb stores in-frame clones only, minus some. The sample has about 650,000 clones, around 12% seen once; the top ten hold around 0.12%. Material: naive CD4+ T cells from blood. The receptors shown here come from a man under 40 with type 1 diabetes. CDR3s include the opening cysteine and the closing phenylalanine or tryptophan. A D gene is named only where the DNA matches it firmly. Clone size appears in some rows only: once, few, many, or a class for an expanded clone.

V | size | D | CDR3
TRBV28 | few | - | CASSRFTDRPMAKNIQYF
TRBV7-6 | few | - | CASSLEERVNEQFF
TRBV7-9 | few | - | CASSSDQPQHF
TRBV29-1 | - | TRBD1 | CSVTGVTNTEAFF
TRBV30 | - | - | CAWSWGGRNNSPLHF
TRBV9 | - | - | CASSVGQKYEQYF
TRBV9 | - | TRBD1 | CASSVGTGRVRDTGELFF
TRBV11-2 | - | - | CASSSQGHTEAFF
TRBV7-9 | few | - | CASSLRLGEVTEAFF
TRBV5-1 | few | - | CASRAQETQYF
TRBV4-1 | - | - | CASSQDRTSGQPQHF
TRBV5-1 | - | TRBD1 | CASSSGQGGELFF
TRBV6-1 | few | - | CASSEDRTALYNEQFF
TRBV9 | - | TRBD1 | CASSGTGRETQYF
TRBV5-1 | few | TRBD1 | CASSLAGQRNQETQYF
TRBV25-1 | few | - | CASSGQPAYEQYF
TRBV4-3 | - | - | CASSQDRTATSANYGYTF
TRBV5-1 | - | - | CASSPDSSGSAGYTF
TRBV6-6 | - | - | CASSYRGDEKLFF
TRBV7-2 | - | - | CASSPSMGRDTQYF
TRBV13 | - | - | CASSPGAGWTGELFF
TRBV6-6 | - | - | CASSRDEKLFF
TRBV11-2 | few | - | CASSFVGTTQETQYF
TRBV10-3 | few | - | CAIKQGMTYEQYF
TRBV11-1 | - | - | CASSPRRGTDIQYF
TRBV11-2 | few | TRBD2 | CASSPSGNYEQYF
TRBV11-3 | - | TRBD2 | CASTRTSGYNEQFF
TRBV28 | - | - | CASSYQGTYEQYF
TRBV30 | once | - | CAWRLGAVTSYNSPLHF
TRBV7-9 | few | TRBD2 | CASSWEGTSEQFF
TRBV28 | few | - | CASSAPGVEQYF
TRBV7-2 | - | TRBD2 | CASSLMRGGLQETQYF
TRBV5-4 | - | - | CASSLARGGETQYF
TRBV4-2 | few | - | CASSQRTVDGYTF
TRBV7-2 | - | TRBD1 | CASSPWDRVGGYGYTF
TRBV9 | - | - | CASSVEGTHYNSPLHF